These 21 T cell receptor beta chains were all obtained from the same sample, sequenced in a study of blood T cell repertoires in COVID-19. TCRdb's copy holds only in-frame clones and misses some; the assay was immunoSEQ multiplex PCR. The sample consists of fewer than 70,000 clones, around 83% of them appearing once. Sequences were obtained from peripheral blood. Receptor source: a woman older than 75 with acute or convalescent COVID-19.

CDR3 in DNA: TGCGCCAGCAGGGGACAGGGGGTCGGCGATGAAAAACTGTTTTTT. This translates into CASRGQGVGDEKLFF. This chain links TRBV5-1 with TRBJ1-4; 11 bases are shared with TRBD1. Germline V gene sequence: CDR1 SGHRS, CDR2 YFSETQ. Unmatched junction bases numbered 6, after V lost 5 bases and J lost 6 bases. The CDR3 covers 15 residues. Using reference TRBV5-1 and TRBJ1-4 for the parts outside the CDR3, the full variable domain is KAGVTQTPRYLIKTRGQQVTLSCSPISGHRSVSWYQQTPGQGLQFLFEYFSETQRNKGNFPGRFSGRQFSNSRSEMNVSTLELGDSALYLCASRGQGVGDEKLFFGSGTQLSVL.

The chain recombines TRBV6-5 with TRBJ2-7, with no clear D. The V end lost 4 bases, the J end lost 0 bases, and 10 bases lay between the germline ends. The CDR3 sequence is 14 residues long. Germline CDR1 and CDR2: MNHEY and SVGAGI. The CDR3 region has the DNA TGTGCCAGCAGTTTAGAGGTTCGCTCCTACGAGCAGTACTTC. Residues: CASSLEVRSYEQYF.

The rearrangement joins TRBV5-6 to TRBJ2-3, with 12 positions matching TRBD2. From germline, CDR1 is SGHDT and CDR2 YYEEEE. V shed 4 bases, J shed 0 bases, and the junction held 6 bases outside the gene matches. This CDR3 is 17 amino acids long. CDR3 in DNA: TGTGCCAGCAGCCGGGGACTAGCGGGTCCTAGCACAGATACGCAGTATTTT. Its translation: CASSRGLAGPSTDTQYF.

This clone was counted once. This sequence joins TRBV27 and TRBJ1-2, with 10 bases aligning to TRBD1. The CDR3 covers 14 residues. The J segment lost 4 bases and the V segment lost 6 bases, leaving 5 bases of the junction unmatched. Per the germline V gene, CDR1 is MNHEY and CDR2 is SMNVEV (reference sequence). Here the CDR3 reads CASRGTGAVYGYTF. The CDR3 DNA reads as TGTGCCAGCAGGGGGACAGGGGCGGTCTATGGCTACACCTTC.

This chain joins TRBV5-1 and TRBJ1-1; D gene unclear. The ends were cut back, 4 bases at V and 1 base at J, with 17 bases in the middle. Germline CDR1 and CDR2: SGHRS and YFSETQ. The length of the CDR3 is 16 residues. This chain's CDR3 is CASSQRTLKENTEAFF. In DNA, the CDR3 is TGCGCCAGCAGCCAACGCACTCTCAAAGAGAACACTGAAGCTTTCTTT.

The chain couples TRBV19 to TRBJ2-5, with 7 bases identical to TRBD1. This CDR3 is 16 amino acids long. CDR1 LNHDA and CDR2 SQIVND come from the germline V gene (reference sequence). Trimming cost V 5 bases and J 3 bases; bases outside gene matches: 12. CDR3 coding DNA: TGTGCCAGTAGTGCCGGCGGCAGGGGGTTGAAAGAGACCCAGTACTTC. It codes for CASSAGGRGLKETQYF. Full variable domain (remainder filled in from reference TRBV19 and TRBJ2-5): DGGITQSPKYLFRKEGQNVTLSCEQNLNHDAMYWYRQDPGQGLRLIYYSQIVNDFQKGDIAEGYSVSREKKESFPLTVTSAQKNPTAFYLCASSAGGRGLKETQYFGPGTRLLVL.

The V gene is TRBV19, the J gene TRBJ1-3; 7 nucleotides agree with TRBD1. CDR1 is LNHDA and CDR2 is SQIVND in the germline V gene (reference sequence). The CDR3 sequence is 14 residues long. The junction had 5 bases not matched to a gene; V was cut back by 7 bases and J by 2 bases. CDR3 in DNA: TGTGCCAGTAAACCGACAGGGACTGGAAACACCATATATTTT. It codes for CASKPTGTGNTIYF. Combining the CDR3 with reference TRBV19 and TRBJ1-3 gives the whole variable domain DGGITQSPKYLFRKEGQNVTLSCEQNLNHDAMYWYRQDPGQGLRLIYYSQIVNDFQKGDIAEGYSVSREKKESFPLTVTSAQKNPTAFYLCASKPTGTGNTIYFGEGSWLTVV.

This chain uses TRBV30 with TRBJ1-6; D is unclear. With 0 bases removed from V and 3 bases from J, the gap between germline ends came to 18 bases. The CDR3 length is 18 residues. Per germline, CDR1 GTSNPN and CDR2 SVGIG (reference sequence). The CDR3, as DNA: TGTGCCTGGAGTGTACCCACCGCTGGGCTCTTCTATAATTCACCCCTCCACTTT. Amino acids: CAWSVPTAGLFYNSPLHF.

The chain links TRBV7-2 to TRBJ1-2; TRBD1 matches 8 bases. The trim removed 11 bases at V and 2 bases at J, leaving 4 bases unmatched. The CDR3 has 12 residues. Germline assignment: CDR1 SGHTA and CDR2 FQGNSA. The CDR3 DNA sequence: TGTGCCCGACGACAGGGGAACTATGGCTACACCTTC. This gives the protein CARRQGNYGYTF.

The chain recombines TRBV2 with TRBJ1-1, with D tentatively TRBD1 (5 bases). This CDR3 has 12 amino acids. The germline V gene encodes CDR1 SNHLY and CDR2 FYNNEI. Trimming removed 9 bases from V and 6 bases from J, with 14 bases in between. For the CDR3, the DNA is TGTGCCAGAGATTTCGGGGGTTCTGAAGCTTTCTTT. This sequence encodes CARDFGGSEAFF. Filled out from reference TRBV2 and TRBJ1-1, the complete variable domain reads EPEVTQTPSHQVTQMGQEVILRCVPISNHLYFYWYRQILGQKVEFLVSFYNNEISEKSEIFDDQFSVERPDGSNFTLKIRSTKLEDSAMYFCARDFGGSEAFFGQGTRLTVV.

This chain uses TRBV7-9 with TRBJ1-5, with unresolved D. V dropped 1 base and J dropped 8 bases, with 6 bases sitting between them. Germline V gives CDR1 SEHNR, CDR2 FQNEAQ (reference sequence). This CDR3 region has 12 residues. The CDR3 region has the DNA TGTGCCAGCAGCTTAGATCAGGAGCCCCAGCATTTT. It is translated as CASSLDQEPQHF.

V gene TRBV19 combines with J gene TRBJ2-3, with D perhaps matching TRBD2 (6 bases). V gave up 5 bases and J gave up 2 bases, with 11 bases separating them. The CDR3 is 14 amino acids. The germline V gene encodes CDR1 LNHDA and CDR2 SQIVND (reference sequence). CDR3 nucleotides: TGTGCCAGTAGTTCGCGCGGGGACACAGATACGCAGTATTTT. It is translated as CASSSRGDTDTQYF.

The V call is TRBV5-6, the J call TRBJ2-5; 12 bases match TRBD2. From germline, CDR1 is SGHDT and CDR2 YYEEEE. The CDR3 consists of 16 residues. V gave up 0 bases and J gave up 4 bases; unmatched junction bases: 4. The chain's CDR3 is CASSLASSGGVETQYF. The CDR3 nucleotides read TGTGCCAGCAGCTTGGCCTCTAGCGGGGGGGTAGAGACCCAGTACTTC.

The chain joins TRBV6-6 to TRBJ1-2; D gene unclear. CDR1 and CDR2 (germline): MNHNY, SVGAGI (reference sequence). Between the trimmed V and J ends, which lost 0 bases and 3 bases, there was a span of 11 bases. The CDR3 spans 15 residues. CDR3 sequence: CASSYSGSGHYGYTF. The CDR3 bases are TGTGCCAGCAGTTACTCCGGTTCTGGGCACTATGGCTACACCTTC.

This clone has just a few counts. V usage is TRBV19 and J usage is TRBJ2-3; 8 bases are shared with TRBD2. The CDR3 totals 14 residues. Germline-derived CDR1 and CDR2 are LNHDA and SQIVND (reference sequence). The V and J ends lost 7 bases and 2 bases, in that order; junction bases with no gene match: 5. Written as DNA, the CDR3 is TGTGCCAGTACCCGGGGGGGCTCCACAGATACGCAGTATTTT. Translated, it gives CASTRGGSTDTQYF.

The gene calls are TRBV4-2 and TRBJ2-1; a weak D match, TRBD2 (6 bases). The CDR3 spans 16 residues. V was clipped by 1 base and J by 0 bases, with 10 bases between them. From germline, CDR1 is LGHNA and CDR2 YNFKEQ. The CDR3 bases are TGTGCCAGCAGCCAAGGCGCGGGGCCCTCCTACAATGAGCAGTTCTTC. Its protein product is CASSQGAGPSYNEQFF.

This chain joins TRBV5-4 and TRBJ1-1, with a possible D match to TRBD1 (5 bases). Per the germline V gene, CDR1 is SGHNT and CDR2 is YYREEE (reference sequence). V was cut by 2 bases and J by 1 base, with 15 bases left in between. The CDR3 is made up of 16 amino acids. CDR3 DNA sequence: TGTGCCAGCAGCTTTTTGGGTAGACAGAAGAACACTGAAGCTTTCTTT. It translates to CASSFLGRQKNTEAFF. Using reference TRBV5-4 and TRBJ1-1 for the parts outside the CDR3, the full variable domain is ETGVTQSPTHLIKTRGQQVTLRCSSQSGHNTVSWYQQALGQGPQFIFQYYREEENGRGNFPPRFSGLQFPNYSSELNVNALELDDSALYLCASSFLGRQKNTEAFFGQGTRLTVV.

The chain employs TRBV6-5 and TRBJ2-1, with 8 bases fitting TRBD2. The CDR3 spans 15 residues. In germline, CDR1 is MNHEY, CDR2 SVGAGI. After removal of 5 bases from V and 3 bases from J, the junction contained 6 bases not matched to a gene. The CDR3 reads CASSLGLAIYNEQFF. CDR3 DNA: TGTGCCAGCAGTCTCGGACTAGCCATCTACAATGAGCAGTTCTTC.

CDR3 sequence reads: CASSTSYGNTGELFF. In nucleotides, the CDR3 is TGTGCCAGCAGTACCTCATACGGTAACACCGGGGAGCTGTTTTTT. The chain is built from TRBV6-5 and TRBJ2-2; D remains ambiguous. CDR1 and CDR2 (germline): MNHEY, SVGAGI. The CDR3 runs to 15 residues. Trimming took 5 bases from V and 2 from J, leaving 12 bases between them.

The V call is TRBV6-4, the J call TRBJ2-5, with 8 bases matching TRBD2. Trimming removed 5 bases from V and 5 bases from J; junction bases left unmatched: 10. Germline V gene lookup returns CDR1 MRHNA and CDR2 SNTAGT. The CDR3 loop spans 15 amino acids. CDR3 residues: CASSRDGGALETQYF. The CDR3 DNA sequence: TGTGCCAGCAGTCGCGACGGGGGGGCCCTGGAGACCCAGTACTTC.

This clone showed up just once. The rearrangement joins TRBV5-6 to TRBJ2-3, with TRBD1 identical over 7 bases. This CDR3 is 15 amino acids long. V dropped 7 bases and J dropped 1; count of bases not matched to a gene: 9. The V gene's germline CDR1 is SGHDT and CDR2 YYEEEE. CDR3 bases: TGTGCCAGCCCTCCTCCGGGACAGCGCACAGATACGCAGTATTTT. Translation: CASPPPGQRTDTQYF.